This is a list of T cell receptor beta chains from one sample in a study of metastatic and nonmetastatic thyroid tumors. TCRdb reanalyzed the PCR reads with MiXCR. Altogether just under 60,000 clones are present, around 15% being singletons, with the ten largest covering roughly 10%. The sample consisted of blood. The receptor set was obtained from a male donor with papillary thyroid cancer or a benign thyroid nodule (not recorded which). Some clones in this sample may be carry-over from other donors' samples. CDR3s include the opening cysteine and the closing phenylalanine or tryptophan. D genes are given only for firm matches. Some rows mark clone size as missing; the rest say once, few, many or name a class of expanded clone.

len,j_gene,v_gene,abundance,d_gene,CDR3aa,CDR3nt
16,TRBJ2-2,TRBV5-4,.,.,CASSEGGRANTVELFF,TGTGCCAGCAGCGAGGGGGGCCGCGCGAACACCGTGGAGCTGTTTTTT
14,TRBJ2-4,TRBV15,many,TRBD1,CATSLTGTKNIQYF,TGTGCCACCAGCCTGACAGGGACCAAAAACATTCAGTACTTC
13,TRBJ2-3,TRBV6-4,many,.,CASSSGSTDTQYF,TGTGCCAGCAGTAGCGGGAGCACAGATACGCAGTATTTT
15,TRBJ2-2,TRBV2,many,TRBD2,CASRVSGSDTGELFF,TGTGCCAGCAGAGTCAGCGGGAGTGACACCGGGGAGCTGTTTTTT
11,TRBJ1-2,TRBV10-2,many,TRBD1,CASETGDGYTF,TGCGCCAGCGAGACAGGGGATGGCTACACCTTC
14,TRBJ2-7,TRBV5-6,many,TRBD1,CASSYWDSSYEQYF,TGTGCCAGCAGCTATTGGGACAGCTCCTACGAGCAGTACTTC
13,TRBJ1-6,TRBV20-1,many,TRBD1,CSTLDRDNSPLHF,TGCAGTACACTGGACAGGGACAATTCACCCCTCCACTTT
15,TRBJ2-1,TRBV12-3/TRBV12-4,many,.,CASSSSGLMVDEQFF,TGTGCCAGCAGCTCGTCCGGACTAATGGTAGATGAGCAGTTCTTC
13,TRBJ2-3,TRBV20-1,many,.,CSARELAPDTQYF,TGCAGTGCTAGAGAACTAGCCCCAGATACGCAGTATTTT
16,TRBJ2-5,TRBV19,many,TRBD2,CASSADSSGVQETQYF,TGTGCCAGTAGTGCCGACTCTAGCGGGGTACAAGAGACCCAGTACTTC
14,TRBJ2-2,TRBV7-9,.,.,CASSSQGYTGELFF,TGTGCCAGCAGCTCACAGGGTTACACCGGGGAGCTGTTTTTT